The entry below gives a single T cell receptor (beta chain) sequence along with its context. Its antigen is currently unknown. These data originate in a study of multiple sclerosis patients with progressive multifocal leukoencephalopathy. Study information: Controls were natalizumab-treated multiple sclerosis patients who did not develop PML, sampled longitudinally.

Points from the study as a whole: Expanded clones at PML onset predated and persisted through natalizumab therapy.

This CDR3 has 14 amino acids. In germline, CDR1 is KGHSH, CDR2 LQKENI. The germline V and J ends were trimmed by 3 bases and 2 bases, with 11 bases remaining between them. This was a survey-level run. TCRdb keeps only in-frame clones here, not all; method: immunoSEQ multiplex PCR. The data show roughly 28,000 clones, roughly 91% seen once. Time point denoted: before natalizumab initiation. T0 blood was collected before the first natalizumab infusion. V and J are TRBV18 and TRBJ2-7, with unresolved D. The sample taken for sequencing was PBMCs. The clonotype was recovered from a human donor with multiple sclerosis. CDR3 DNA sequence: TGTGCCAGCTCACCTGGACGTGATACCTACGAGCAGTACTTC. Its translation: CASSPGRDTYEQYF. Filled out from reference TRBV18 and TRBJ2-7, the complete variable domain reads NAGVMQNPRHLVRRRGQEARLRCSPMKGHSHVYWYRQLPEEGLKFMVYLQKENIIDESGMPKERFSAEFPKEGPSILRIQQVVRGDSAAYFCASSPGRDTYEQYFGPGTRLTVT.